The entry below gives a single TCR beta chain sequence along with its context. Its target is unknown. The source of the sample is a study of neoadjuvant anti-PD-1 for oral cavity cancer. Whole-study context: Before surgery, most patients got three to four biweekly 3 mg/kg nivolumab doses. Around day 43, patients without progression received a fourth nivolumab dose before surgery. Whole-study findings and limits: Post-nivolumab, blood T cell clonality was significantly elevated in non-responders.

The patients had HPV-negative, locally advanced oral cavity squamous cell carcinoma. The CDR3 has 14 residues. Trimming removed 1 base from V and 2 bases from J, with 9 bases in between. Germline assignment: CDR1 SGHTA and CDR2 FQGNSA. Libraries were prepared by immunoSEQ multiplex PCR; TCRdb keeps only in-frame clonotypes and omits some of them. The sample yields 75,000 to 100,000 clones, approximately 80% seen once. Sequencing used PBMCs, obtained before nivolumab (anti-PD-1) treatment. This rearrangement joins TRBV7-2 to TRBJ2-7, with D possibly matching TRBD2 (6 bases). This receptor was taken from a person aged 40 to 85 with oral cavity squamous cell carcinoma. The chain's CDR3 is CASSLEAGPYEQYF. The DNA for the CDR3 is TGTGCCAGCAGCTTAGAGGCGGGACCCTACGAGCAGTACTTC.